What follows is one TCR beta chain and its context. This clonotype came up a few times. What antigen it recognizes has not been identified. No base qualities exist here, and no much larger clone lies one base off it. Healthy adult donors provided the non-mobilized peripheral blood. Enrichment of primary CD8+ T cells was performed with magnetic beads using the Miltenyi CD8+ T cell Isolation Kit. Naive CD8 T cells from blood were sorted by FACS as CD3+TCRalphabeta+CD8+CD45RO-CCR7+ cells prior to RNA extraction. For each sample, total RNA was purified from roughly 40,000 to 200,000 sorted cells using the RNeasy Micro kit, and RNA quality was checked on an Agilent RNA 6000 Nano chip. This specimen belongs to a study of T cells generated in artificial thymic organoids (TCRdb year 2017). With regard to the full study: The TCR alpha and beta CDR3 repertoires of CD8 single positive T cells derived from in vitro artificial thymic organoids were compared with those of thymic and peripheral blood naive CD8 T cells. Displayed repertoire sequencing data were described as representative of three independent experiments.

Study-level results and caveats: The TCR clonotype diversity of organoid-derived CD8 single positive T cells was physiological and comparable to that of naive CD8 T cells from thymus and blood.

TCRalpha and TCRbeta libraries were amplified in separate semi-nested PCR reactions using Advantage 2 and reverse primers located in the TRAC or TRBC constant regions. The amount of total RNA going into first-strand cDNA synthesis ranged between about 3.5 and 550 ng. TCR cDNA libraries were made by 5'-RACE with the SMARTer PCR cDNA Synthesis kit, using a poly-dT primer for first-strand synthesis. Each semi-nested reverse primer in the constant region carried a 5-nucleotide sample-specific barcode, and the resulting products were cleaned up with the Zymo DNA Clean and Concentrator-5 kit. Up to ten barcoded samples were pooled, ligated to Illumina adaptors and sequenced on an Illumina MiSeq as 2 x 150 bp paired-end reads. The study's own analysis went as follows. Demultiplexed reads were aligned with BLAT to a custom library of all human TRAV, TRAJ, TRBV, TRBD and TRBJ combinations from IMGT. The best BLAT hits were picked using pslCDnaFilter (-maxAligns=1, -ignoreIntrons), and custom Perl scripts were used to calculate clonotype frequencies. TCRdb reprocessing: public reads trimmed at Q25 with fastp, clones called with MiXCR, in-frame beta chains kept. Each CDR3 protein gets just one entry, which takes the most common genes and DNA from the rows behind it. The V and J calls were determined by TCRdb, not by the authors. Within this sample are some 5,000 distinct CDR3 sequences, with more than 30% of them counted one time only. The top ten hold less than 2.5% of the sample.

The CDR3 covers 13 residues, taking in both the cysteine and the phenylalanine. Of all the DNA, just the CDR3 is kept, 39 bases in frame from base 1. For this chain, trimming is 6 bases at the V end and 5 bases at the J end, and the number of junction bases without a gene match is 7. For CDR1 and CDR2, the germline V gene (reference sequence) lists DFQATT and SNEGSKA. The chain links TRBV20-1 with TRBJ2-1, with TRBD2 matching 7 junction bases. Sequencing was done on a sample of naive CD8+ T cells from blood. Explained via the paper, the cell subset or site label denotes: CD3+TCRalphabeta+CD8SP T cells; for blood, CD45RO-CCR7+ naive CD8+ T cells. The source is a human donor who gave cord blood stem cells for thymic organoid culture, a cardiac surgery patient who gave postnatal thymus, or a blood donor (not recorded which). The CDR3 in this case is CSATGTIHNEQFF. In nucleotides, the sequence is TGCAGTGCGACCGGGACTATACACAATGAGCAGTTCTTC.